This T cell receptor (beta chain) was profiled in a study of identical twins. TCRdb itself ran the 5' RACE reads through MiXCR, one entry per CDR3 protein. The table shows some 1,600,000 distinct CDR3 sequences, with about 32% occurring only once. Per the germline V gene, CDR1 is SEHNR and CDR2 is FQNEAQ (reference sequence). The CDR3 loop spans 14 amino acids. With 3 bases removed from V and 3 bases from J, the gap between germline ends came to 11 bases. This clonotype was found a few times. The receptor was isolated from a newborn girl in good health. The sample comprised cord blood. The V gene is TRBV7-9, the J gene TRBJ1-2; unclear D gene. CDR3 nucleotide sequence: TGTGCCAGCAGCTTCACCATAATGGACTATGGCTACACCTTC. Encoded protein: CASSFTIMDYGYTF.